A selection of T cell receptor beta chains follows, all from one sample in a study of blood T cell repertoires in COVID-19. Clones were sequenced by immunoSEQ multiplex PCR, and TCRdb holds only the in-frame ones, with some missing. This table has 70,000 or so clones, under 85% appearing once. Sequenced input: peripheral blood. The receptors stem from a man in his sixties with COVID-19, enrolled during active disease. Both conserved end residues are part of each CDR3. D genes are given only for firm matches. Some rows mark clone size as missing; the rest say once, few, many or name a class of expanded clone.

- - TRBJ1-1 15 TRBV28 CASSSSGQGNTEAFF -
- TRBD2 TRBJ2-7 14 TRBV10-1 CASSDRRGDYEQYF TGCGCCAGCAGTGACCGACGGGGGGACTACGAGCAGTACTTC
- - TRBJ2-5 13 TRBV12-3/TRBV12-4 CASSFQGSETQYF TGTGCCAGCAGTTTTCAGGGGTCGGAGACCCAGTACTTC
- TRBD1 TRBJ1-2 17 TRBV5-1 CASSPAAGTGGSMGYTF TGCGCCAGCAGCCCAGCGGCGGGGACAGGGGGTTCTATGGGCTACACCTTC
few TRBD1 TRBJ1-2 12 TRBV2 CASSTGVYGYTF TGTGCCAGCAGCACAGGGGTCTATGGCTACACCTTC
- - TRBJ2-7 14 TRBV15 CATSTRTATYEQYF TGTGCCACCAGCACACGGACTGCCACCTACGAGCAGTACTTC
- - TRBJ1-1 13 TRBV12-3/TRBV12-4 CASSLAGVRGTFF TGTGCCAGCAGTTTAGCGGGGGTCAGGGGTACTTTCTTT
- TRBD2 TRBJ2-3 14 TRBV29-1 CSVLLAGITDTQYF TGCAGCGTTCTACTAGCGGGGATCACAGATACGCAGTATTTT
- - TRBJ1-6 11 TRBV2 CASTPREPLHF TGTGCCAGCACCCCTCGGGAACCCCTCCACTTT
- - TRBJ1-5 14 TRBV6-1 CASSEVGTIVPQHF TGTGCCAGCAGTGAAGTAGGGACAATTGTTCCCCAGCATTTT
once TRBD1 TRBJ1-1 13 TRBV19 CASRDSTNTEAFF TGTGCCAGCCGGGACAGCACTAACACTGAAGCTTTCTTT
- - TRBJ2-7 12 TRBV28 CASSFPEGEQYF TGTGCCAGCAGTTTCCCGGAGGGCGAGCAGTACTTC
- TRBD1 TRBJ1-4 14 TRBV2 CASSLNRGQEKLFF TGTGCCAGCAGTTTGAACAGGGGACAAGAAAAACTGTTTTTT
few TRBD1 TRBJ1-1 13 TRBV2 CASRDRRNTEAFF TGTGCCAGCAGGGACAGGAGGAACACTGAAGCTTTCTTT
- TRBD1 TRBJ1-2 12 TRBV3-1/TRBV3-2 CASSPTGYGYTF TGTGCCAGCAGCCCGACAGGGTATGGCTACACCTTC
- TRBD2 TRBJ2-7 15 TRBV4-2 CASSQGAGGHYEQYF TGTGCCAGCAGCCAAGGAGCGGGGGGCCACTACGAGCAGTACTTC
few - TRBJ2-3 11 TRBV5-3 CARSSPDTQYF TGTGCCAGAAGTAGTCCGGATACGCAGTATTTT
once - TRBJ1-1 13 TRBV6-5 CASIRQMNTEAFF TGTGCCAGCATTAGACAGATGAACACTGAAGCTTTCTTT
- - TRBJ1-2 13 TRBV18 CASSPQGRDGYTF TGTGCCAGCTCACCACAGGGGAGGGATGGCTACACCTTC
- - TRBJ1-4 16 TRBV2 CASSPGTKPGGEKLFF TGTGCCAGCAGTCCCGGGACAAAACCCGGCGGCGAAAAACTGTTTTTT
- - TRBJ2-2 16 TRBV7-7 CASSPLRETGTGELFF TGTGCCAGCAGCCCCCTCCGTGAGACGGGGACCGGGGAGCTGTTTTTT
- - TRBJ1-2 13 TRBV10-2 CASSEQGEDGYTF TGCGCCAGCAGTGAACAGGGAGAGGATGGCTACACCTTC
- - TRBJ2-5 15 TRBV7-9 CASSPPRGSGETQYF TGTGCCAGCAGTCCCCCACGGGGGTCGGGGGAGACCCAGTACTTC
few - TRBJ2-7 15 TRBV29-1 CSVEDLRGLDYEQYF TGCAGCGTTGAAGATCTCAGGGGATTGGACTACGAGCAGTACTTC
- - TRBJ1-6 16 TRBV16 CASSQQGSNYNSPLHF TGTGCCAGCAGCCAGCAGGGGTCTAACTATAATTCACCCCTCCACTTT
- TRBD1 TRBJ1-1 15 TRBV7-9 CASSLQGQGNTEAFF TGTGCCAGCAGCTTACAGGGACAGGGGAACACTGAAGCTTTCTTT
few - TRBJ1-1 13 TRBV29-1 CSVRGQTDTEAFF TGCAGCGTGCGAGGACAGACCGACACTGAAGCTTTCTTT
few TRBD1 TRBJ2-2 15 TRBV18 CASSPRTGMAGELFF TGTGCCAGCTCACCACGGACAGGGATGGCCGGGGAGCTGTTTTTT
- - TRBJ2-7 15 TRBV7-9 CASSPNAGAAMEQYF TGTGCCAGCAGCCCGAACGCGGGGGCCGCGATGGAGCAGTACTTC
- - TRBJ1-1 15 TRBV9 CASSVAPGARTEAFF TGTGCCAGCAGCGTAGCTCCAGGGGCGCGTACTGAAGCTTTCTTT
- - TRBJ2-3 17 TRBV3-1/TRBV3-2 CASSLEGSDKVTDTQYF TGTGCCAGCAGCCTCGAAGGTTCCGACAAGGTCACAGATACGCAGTATTTT
- - TRBJ1-1 16 TRBV9 CASSPWTPEENTEAFF TGTGCCAGCAGCCCGTGGACTCCGGAGGAGAACACTGAAGCTTTCTTT
once TRBD2 TRBJ2-1 15 TRBV30 CAWSVRSGSYNEQFF TGTGCCTGGAGTGTCCGTAGCGGGTCCTACAATGAGCAGTTCTTC
- - TRBJ2-1 13 TRBV4-2 CASSQDSRGEQFF TGTGCCAGCAGCCAAGACTCGAGGGGGGAGCAGTTCTTC
- - TRBJ2-3 14 TRBV5-6 CASTPYRASDTQYF TGTGCCAGCACCCCGTACAGGGCCTCAGATACGCAGTATTTT
- - TRBJ2-1 14 TRBV7-9 CASSPLGVYNEQFF TGTGCCAGCAGCCCCCTAGGGGTCTACAATGAGCAGTTCTTC
- TRBD2 TRBJ2-1 15 TRBV4-1 CASSQSGLGANEQFF TGCGCCAGCAGCCAATCTGGACTAGGAGCCAATGAGCAGTTCTTC
- - TRBJ2-3 16 TRBV6-6 CASSYQEPGSTDTQYF TGTGCCAGCAGTTACCAAGAACCAGGTAGCACAGATACGCAGTATTTT
- - TRBJ1-1 16 TRBV3-1/TRBV3-2 CASSQVSVSPSTEAFF TGTGCCAGCAGCCAAGTTTCAGTTTCCCCCAGCACTGAAGCTTTCTTT
once TRBD2 TRBJ2-6 18 TRBV7-2 CASSWRYDSGRGANVLTF TGTGCCAGCAGCTGGAGATACGATAGCGGGAGGGGGGCCAACGTCCTGACTTTC
few - TRBJ2-7 13 TRBV28 CASSRLYGTEQYF TGTGCCAGCAGTCGACTATATGGTACCGAGCAGTACTTC
- - TRBJ1-2 12 TRBV6-5 CASTRGLYGYTF TGTGCCAGCACCCGCGGACTCTATGGCTACACCTTC
- - TRBJ2-3 13 TRBV15 CATSRDQGDTQYF TGTGCCACCAGCAGGGACCAGGGGGATACGCAGTATTTT
few TRBD2 TRBJ2-7 16 TRBV4-1 CASSPLAGGNPYEQYF TGCGCCAGCAGCCCTCTAGCGGGGGGGAACCCCTACGAGCAGTACTTC
medium-sized TRBD2 TRBJ2-7 15 TRBV18 CASSPTSGGAHEQYF TGTGCCAGCTCACCTACTAGCGGGGGGGCCCACGAGCAGTACTTC
- - TRBJ1-1 15 TRBV28 CASSFPFDRGAEAFF TGTGCCAGCAGTTTCCCCTTCGACAGAGGAGCTGAAGCTTTCTTT
many - TRBJ2-2 13 TRBV7-3 CASSRERAGELFF TGTGCCAGCAGCCGAGAGCGAGCCGGGGAGCTGTTTTTT
- TRBD1 TRBJ2-7 14 TRBV10-1 CASSEGTGFYEQYF TGCGCCAGCAGTGAAGGGACAGGTTTCTACGAGCAGTACTTC
few TRBD1 TRBJ1-5 13 TRBV10-3 CAPWDRGNQPQHF TGTGCCCCTTGGGACAGGGGGAATCAGCCCCAGCATTTT
- TRBD2 TRBJ2-5 13 TRBV6-4 CASISGRGETQYF TGTGCCAGCATTAGCGGGAGAGGAGAGACCCAGTACTTC
- - TRBJ1-4 14 TRBV29-1 CSVGSGVFGEKLFF TGCAGCGTGGGGTCGGGGGTCTTCGGTGAAAAACTGTTTTTT
- - TRBJ2-3 17 TRBV3-1/TRBV3-2 CASSHPAGTPHADTQYF TGTGCCAGCAGCCACCCGGCCGGGACTCCTCACGCGGATACGCAGTATTTT
- TRBD2 TRBJ2-3 16 TRBV7-6 CASSSTSGSGTDTQYF TGTGCCAGCAGCTCCACTAGCGGGAGCGGTACAGATACGCAGTATTTT
- TRBD2 TRBJ2-3 15 TRBV7-3 CASSLTGLAVDTQYF TGTGCCAGCAGCTTAACGGGACTAGCGGTGGATACGCAGTATTTT
- - TRBJ2-1 13 TRBV2 CASSEFTRGEQFF TGTGCCAGCAGTGAATTCACCCGGGGTGAGCAGTTCTTC
- - TRBJ2-7 11 TRBV6-5 CASRATYEQYF TGTGCCAGCAGAGCAACCTACGAGCAGTACTTC
few - TRBJ2-5 14 TRBV11-1 CASSFGQSGETQYF TGTGCCAGCAGCTTTGGACAGAGTGGAGAGACCCAGTACTTC
- TRBD2 TRBJ2-1 16 TRBV3-1/TRBV3-2 CASTGGRASSYNEQFF TGTGCCAGCACCGGCGGGAGGGCCTCCTCCTACAATGAGCAGTTCTTC
- - TRBJ1-3 13 TRBV7-6 CASSLSQGNTIYF TGTGCCAGCAGCTTAAGTCAGGGAAACACCATATATTTT
once - TRBJ1-2 11 TRBV4-1 CASGRGPGYTF TGCGCCAGCGGCAGGGGCCCCGGCTACACCTTC